These 4 T cell receptor beta chains came from one sample sequenced in a study of cytomegalovirus exposure and HLA in healthy donors. A multiplex PCR was run with 60 Vbeta primers and 13 Jbeta primers. Clones were sequenced by immunoSEQ multiplex PCR, and TCRdb holds only the in-frame ones, with some missing. Here the sample spans approximately 270,000 clones, about 80% being singletons. The sample was PBMCs. These receptor sequences come from a girl aged 2 to 9 in good health and CMV-seronegative.

This clone was seen only a few times. Other DNA sequences in this specimen translate into the identical CDR3. The chain employs TRBV27 and TRBJ2-1; 8 bases are a match to TRBD2. CDR3 length: 15 residues. CDR1 and CDR2 from the germline V gene are MNHEY and SMNVEV (reference sequence). V gave up 2 bases and J gave up 0 bases; unmatched junction bases: 0. The CDR3 here is CASSLTSGSYNEQFF. The CDR3 DNA is TGTGCCAGCAGTTTAACTAGCGGCTCCTACAATGAGCAGTTCTTC.

The chain has TRBV10-3 and TRBJ2-3, with 8 positions matching TRBD2. The CDR3 contains 16 residues. CDR1 and CDR2 from the germline V gene are ENHRY and SYGVKD. After removal of 2 bases from V and 5 bases from J, the junction contained 9 bases not matched to a gene. The CDR3 protein is CAISEGPRGGGDTQYF. The CDR3 coding sequence is TGTGCCATCAGTGAGGGCCCACGGGGGGGAGGAGATACGCAGTATTTT.

Here the CDR3 reads CASGPPGGTEAFF. The CDR3 DNA reads as TGTGCCAGCGGCCCGCCAGGGGGCACTGAAGCTTTCTTT. The chain has TRBV27 and TRBJ1-1; 7 bases are a match to TRBD1. V was pared by 8 bases and J by 4 bases, with 7 bases of the junction left unmatched. Germline V lookup: CDR1 MNHEY, CDR2 SMNVEV (reference sequence). CDR3 size: 13 residues.

This sequence joins TRBV5-1 and TRBJ2-7; 15 bases line up with TRBD2. This CDR3 spans 18 amino acids. V trimming: 4 bases; J trimming: 0 bases; junction bases outside the gene matches: 8. Looked up from germline, CDR1 is SGHRS and CDR2 is YFSETQ. The CDR3 is CASSAGTSGRYFSYEQYF. In nucleotides, the CDR3 is TGCGCCAGCAGCGCCGGGACTAGCGGGAGGTATTTCTCCTACGAGCAGTACTTC.